This TCR beta chain was sequenced in a study of Graves' ophthalmopathy and Graves' hyperthyroidism. The CDR3 sequence is 14 residues long. Germline assignment: CDR1 SNHLY and CDR2 FYNNEI. V shed 7 bases, J shed 0 bases, and the junction held 4 bases outside the gene matches. This clonotype has a count of ten or more. Amplifying from RNA transcripts, the study obtained TCR beta CDR3 regions. RT-PCR in the first round used HTBI primers; a second-round multiplex PCR followed. TCRdb re-called the multiplex PCR reads through MiXCR, storing one row per CDR3 protein. The sample comprises a few hundred thousand distinct CDR3 sequences, roughly 17% of which are singletons, and more than 9% rests with the top ten.

The clonotype originates from an adult man with Graves' ophthalmopathy. The source material was peripheral blood. This rearrangement joins TRBV2 to TRBJ2-5; 8 bases line up with TRBD2. The CDR3 spells CASNALADQETQYF. As DNA, the CDR3 is TGTGCCAGCAACGCACTAGCGGACCAAGAGACCCAGTACTTC.